These 20 T cell receptor beta chains were all obtained from the same sample, sequenced in a study of blood T cell repertoires in COVID-19. The protocol was immunoSEQ multiplex PCR, while the TCRdb copy is restricted to in-frame clones and leaves out a portion. Of about 45,000 clones listed, roughly nine tenths were seen once; the top ten hold around 0.34%. Sequenced material: peripheral blood. Receptors originate from a man between 45 and 60 years old with COVID-19, enrolled during active disease.

The genes are TRBV14 and TRBJ2-2, with 7 nucleotides matching TRBD1. CDR3 length: 18 amino acids. The germline V gene has CDR1 SGHDN and CDR2 FVKESK. Trimming at V came to 2 bases and at J to 5 bases, leaving 14 bases not matched to a gene. CDR3 nucleotide sequence: TGTGCCAGCAGCCAACGTCGGGACAGAGTCGGAGGAACCGGGGAGCTGTTTTTT. Its protein is CASSQRRDRVGGTGELFF.

This clone was seen only once. The genes are TRBV30 and TRBJ1-3, with no clear D. Trimming pared 0 bases from V and 0 bases from J, leaving 12 bases between. This CDR3 has 16 residues. Germline V gene data show CDR1 as GTSNPN and CDR2 as SVGIG (reference sequence). In nucleotides, the CDR3 is TGTGCCTGGAGTGTCGATTACAGAAGCTCTGGAAACACCATATATTTT. Amino acid sequence: CAWSVDYRSSGNTIYF.

V and J are TRBV6-2 or TRBV6-3 and TRBJ2-1; D call uncertain. Germline lookup yields CDR1 MNHEY and CDR2 SVGEGT. The CDR3 totals 16 residues. The ends were cut back, 2 bases at V and 0 bases at J, with 11 bases in the middle. The CDR3 nucleotides are TGTGCCAGCAGTTACCGCGGCGTAAACTCCTACAATGAGCAGTTCTTC. Protein product: CASSYRGVNSYNEQFF.

This sequence joins TRBV5-5 and TRBJ2-1; 12 nucleotides line up with TRBD2. The CDR3 runs to 16 residues. Germline-derived CDR1 and CDR2 are SGHKS and YYEKEE (reference sequence). The V gene end was trimmed by 4 bases and the J gene end by 3 bases; junction bases not matched to a gene: 5. CDR3 in DNA: TGTGCCAGCAGCGAAGGGACTAGCGGGTACTACAATGAGCAGTTCTTC. Translated: CASSEGTSGYYNEQFF.

This clone was detected only once. The chain employs TRBV12-3 or TRBV12-4 and TRBJ2-1; D perhaps matches TRBD1 (6 bases). This CDR3 has 13 amino acids. Trimming removed 4 bases at V and 7 bases at J, with 11 bases between. CDR3 coding DNA: TGTGCCAGCAGTTACCCACAGGGAAATGAGCAGTTCTTC. Its protein product is CASSYPQGNEQFF.

The chain recombines TRBV11-2 with TRBJ2-6, with 8 bases identical to TRBD1. The germline V gene encodes CDR1 SGHAT and CDR2 FQNNGV. CDR3 length: 19 amino acids. J lost 0 bases, V lost 7 bases, and 14 bases had no gene match. CDR3 coding DNA: TGTGCCAGCACTAACGGACCGGGACAGGTTTTCTCTGGGGCCAACGTCCTGACTTTC. Protein: CASTNGPGQVFSGANVLTF. The entire variable domain, with the rest obtained from reference TRBV11-2 and TRBJ2-6, is as follows: EAGVAQSPRYKIIEKRQSVAFWCNPISGHATLYWYQQILGQGPKLLIQFQNNGVVDDSQLPKDRFSAERLKGVDSTLKIQPAKLEDSAVYLCASTNGPGQVFSGANVLTFGAGSRLTVL.

The gene calls are TRBV10-2 and TRBJ1-4; D unresolved. Trimming removed 7 bases from V and 0 bases from J, with 15 bases in between. The CDR3 has 16 amino acids. The germline V gene has CDR1 WSHSY and CDR2 SAAADI. The CDR3 here is CASKDLSEATNEKLFF. Written as DNA, the CDR3 is TGCGCCAGCAAAGATCTCTCAGAAGCAACTAATGAAAAACTGTTTTTT.

The chain has TRBV7-8 and TRBJ1-4; 9 bases agree with TRBD1. Per the germline V gene, CDR1 is SGHVS and CDR2 is FQNEAQ. The CDR3 spans 19 residues. V shed 1 base, J shed 8 bases, and the junction held 17 bases outside the gene matches. The CDR3 protein is CASSLGPGTGRSLYEKLFF. CDR3 DNA sequence: TGTGCCAGCAGCTTAGGACCCGGGACAGGGAGGAGTTTATACGAAAAACTGTTTTTT.

The chain links TRBV4-2 to TRBJ1-1; D might be TRBD1 (5 bases). CDR1 and CDR2 from the germline V gene are LGHNA and YNFKEQ. V shed 0 bases and J shed 4 bases, with 9 bases lying between them. The length of the CDR3 is 14 residues. This CDR3 is CASSQDGGATEAFF. The CDR3 nucleotides are TGTGCCAGCAGCCAAGACGGGGGTGCCACTGAAGCTTTCTTT.

The rearrangement uses TRBV2 and TRBJ2-1; a possible D gene is TRBD2 (5 bases). Trimming cost V 2 bases and J 4 bases, with 6 bases left between them. This CDR3 comprises 13 residues. Germline values: CDR1 SNHLY, CDR2 FYNNEI. CDR3 coding DNA: TGTGCCAGCAGTGAATCGGGATACAATGAGCAGTTCTTC. Amino acids: CASSESGYNEQFF.

V is TRBV30 and J is TRBJ2-6; D call uncertain. This CDR3 is 20 amino acids long. Germline V gene data show CDR1 as GTSNPN and CDR2 as SVGIG (reference sequence). V was pared by 1 base and J by 0 bases, with 22 bases between. The chain's CDR3 is CAWSADLYPRHSSGANVLTF. In nucleotides, the CDR3 is TGTGCCTGGAGTGCCGACCTGTATCCAAGACATTCCTCTGGGGCCAACGTCCTGACTTTC. The full variable domain, with the rest looked up from reference TRBV30 and TRBJ2-6, is SQTIHQWPATLVQPVGSPLSLECTVEGTSNPNLYWYRQAAGRGLQLLFYSVGIGQISSEVPQNLSASRPQDRQFILSSKKLLLSDSGFYLCAWSADLYPRHSSGANVLTFGAGSRLTVL.

J is TRBJ2-7 and V is TRBV2, with D unclear. The CDR3 consists of 13 residues. CDR1 SNHLY and CDR2 FYNNEI come from the germline V gene. V was shortened by 4 bases and J by 6 bases, with 13 bases between the two germline ends. CDR3 in amino acids: CASSGGLPLEQYF. The DNA of the CDR3 is TGTGCCAGCAGTGGCGGCTTACCCCTCGAGCAGTACTTC.

The chain uses TRBV6-5 and TRBJ2-7; a possible D gene is TRBD1 (5 bases). V lost 6 bases and J lost 0, with 12 bases in between. In germline, CDR1 is MNHEY, CDR2 SVGAGI. The CDR3 totals 14 residues. This CDR3 is CASRYGAPSYEQYF. The DNA of the CDR3 is TGTGCCAGCAGATATGGGGCTCCCTCCTACGAGCAGTACTTC.

The chain uses TRBV15 and TRBJ2-1; the D is unclear. V gave up 0 bases and J gave up 4 bases, with 4 bases separating them. The CDR3 contains 13 residues. Germline V lookup: CDR1 LNHNV, CDR2 YYDKDF (reference sequence). CDR3: CATSRDIYNEQFF. The CDR3 DNA sequence: TGTGCCACCAGCAGAGATATTTACAATGAGCAGTTCTTC.

The chain combines TRBV4-3 with TRBJ2-5; 7 nucleotides align to TRBD2. The germline V gene encodes CDR1 LGHNA and CDR2 YSLEER. This CDR3 comprises 14 residues. J lost 7 bases, V lost 0 bases, and 5 bases had no gene match. The CDR3 DNA sequence: TGCGCCAGCAGCCAAGATAGAACTAGCGCGACCCAGTACTTC. Its translation is CASSQDRTSATQYF.

The chain combines TRBV6-5 with TRBJ2-2, with D perhaps matching TRBD1 (5 bases). Trimming pared 6 bases from V and 6 bases from J, leaving 11 bases between. Looked up from germline, CDR1 is MNHEY and CDR2 is SVGAGI. CDR3 size: 13 residues. The chain's CDR3 is CASSQTGSGELFF. The DNA of the CDR3 is TGTGCCAGCAGCCAAACAGGATCCGGGGAGCTGTTTTTT.

The rearrangement uses TRBV7-2 and TRBJ2-7, with a possible D match to TRBD2 (6 bases). The CDR3 has 13 residues. Germline CDR1 and CDR2: SGHTA and FQGNSA. The ends were cut back, 5 bases at V and 1 base at J, with 9 bases in the middle. CDR3 amino acids: CASSPTSSYEQYF. CDR3 nucleotide sequence: TGTGCCAGCAGCCCGACTAGTTCCTACGAGCAGTACTTC.

V and J are TRBV27 and TRBJ2-7, with 9 nucleotides matching TRBD2. V was pared by 6 bases and J by 3 bases, with 6 bases of the junction left unmatched. The CDR3 spans 14 residues. Germline CDR1 MNHEY, CDR2 SMNVEV (reference sequence). CDR3 DNA sequence: TGTGCCAGCAGACAACTAGCGGGTTTCTACGAGCAGTACTTC. This encodes CASRQLAGFYEQYF.

The gene calls are TRBV7-4 and TRBJ2-7, with 12 positions matching TRBD2. V gave up 8 bases and J gave up 7 bases; unmatched junction bases: 30. The V gene's germline CDR1 is SGHVT and CDR2 SQSDAQ. The CDR3 has 21 residues. The DNA for the CDR3 is TGTGCCAGCCCCGACCCCACCGGGCCAGAGTACCAGCTAGCGGGAGGGTGTGAGCAGTACTTC. This codes for CASPDPTGPEYQLAGGCEQYF.

This chain links TRBV7-2 with TRBJ2-7, with D maybe TRBD2 (5 bases). This CDR3 spans 15 amino acids. The germline V gene has CDR1 SGHTA and CDR2 FQGNSA. The V and J ends lost 6 bases and 2 bases respectively, with 17 bases between them. The CDR3 here is CASRFNLDGTYEQYF. DNA of the CDR3: TGTGCCAGCAGATTTAATCTGGACGGGACCTACGAGCAGTACTTC.